This is a list of T cell receptor beta chains from one sample in a study of blood T cells in healthy people across ages. TCRdb independently ran MiXCR on the 5' RACE reads; one entry per CDR3 protein. The data contain some 1,800,000 distinct CDR3 sequences, more than 35% of them seen just once; the ten biggest clones take up 20% to 25%. Sample: blood. Receptor source: a human donor in good health. Each CDR3 is given with its conserved first and last residue. A D gene is named only where the DNA matches it firmly. Clone size is shown for a subset of rows, as once, few, many or a class of expanded clone.

>-|few|TRBJ2-4|TRBV29-1
CSVWALLGNIQYF
TGCAGCGTTTGGGCTCTCCTCGGCAACATTCAGTACTTC
>-|-|TRBJ1-2|TRBV28
CASSNNQGREIYGYTF
TGTGCCAGCAGTAACAATCAGGGACGGGAGATCTATGGCTACACCTTC
>-|few|TRBJ1-2|TRBV24-1
CATSRTDFYGYTF
TGTGCCACCAGTCGGACAGATTTCTATGGCTACACCTTC
>TRBD1|-|TRBJ1-2|TRBV10-3
CAISDGTGGRNYGYTF
TGTGCCATCAGTGATGGGACAGGGGGCCGTAACTATGGCTACACCTTC
>-|few|TRBJ2-7|TRBV9
CASSADSGSYEQYF
TGTGCCAGCAGCGCTGACAGTGGGTCCTACGAGCAGTACTTC
>-|-|TRBJ2-7|TRBV10-3
CATAARGTFFKGEQYF
TGTGCCACCGCGGCTCGGGGCACCTTCTTTAAGGGCGAGCAGTACTTC
>-|once|TRBJ2-5|TRBV29-1
CSVGDGGLQETQYF
TGCAGCGTTGGAGATGGGGGTCTTCAAGAGACCCAGTACTTC
>TRBD1|-|TRBJ2-7|TRBV4-3
CASRALRDSSYEQYF
TGCGCCAGCAGAGCCCTCAGGGACAGTTCCTACGAGCAGTACTTC
>-|-|TRBJ2-1|TRBV10-3
CAISESRLFSEGSYNEQFF
TGTGCCATCAGTGAGTCGAGACTCTTCAGCGAGGGATCCTACAATGAGCAGTTCTTC
>TRBD1|-|TRBJ2-3|TRBV9
CASSPRDRSRPSDTQYF
TGTGCCAGCAGCCCCCGGGACAGGTCCCGGCCCTCAGATACGCAGTATTTT
>-|-|TRBJ1-1|TRBV7-8
CASSPITLGTEVFF
TGTGCCAGCAGCCCCATAACCCTTGGCACTGAAGTTTTCTTT
>-|few|TRBJ2-1|TRBV10-3
CAISVGYNEQFF
TGTGCCATCAGTGTGGGGTACAATGAGCAGTTCTTC
>-|-|TRBJ2-3|TRBV5-4
CASSLLGGGGEKDTQYF
TGTGCCAGCAGCTTACTAGGAGGAGGGGGGGAAAAAGATACGCAGTATTTT
>-|-|TRBJ2-3|TRBV20-1
CSAKGGAMDTQYF
TGCAGTGCTAAGGGGGGGGCCATGGATACGCAGTATTTT
>TRBD1|-|TRBJ1-5|TRBV20-1
CSAQGDRDQPQHF
TGCAGTGCCCAGGGGGATAGGGATCAGCCCCAGCATTTT
>-|-|TRBJ1-1|TRBV20-1
CSARNQNTEAFF
TGCAGTGCCCGGAACCAGAACACTGAAGCTTTCTTT
>TRBD1|few|TRBJ1-2|TRBV4-2
CASTTDRGDYGYTF
TGTGCCAGCACCACGGACAGGGGCGACTATGGCTACACCTTC
>-|many|TRBJ1-2|TRBV7-2
CASSFGGRDYGYTF
TGTGCCAGCAGCTTCGGAGGGAGAGACTATGGCTACACCTTC
>-|once|TRBJ1-1|TRBV7-2
CASSGQTGRAFF
TGTGCCAGCAGCGGGCAGACCGGGCGGGCTTTCTTT
>-|once|TRBJ2-1|TRBV7-2
CASSQRVGWNEQFF
TGTGCCAGCAGCCAGCGGGTAGGTTGGAATGAGCAGTTCTTC
>TRBD1|few|TRBJ2-7|TRBV15
CATSRDQDRGGYEQYF
TGTGCCACCAGCAGAGACCAGGACAGGGGAGGCTACGAGCAGTACTTC
>-|many|TRBJ1-2|TRBV29-1
CSAGQSNYGYTF
TGCAGCGCTGGACAGAGCAACTATGGCTACACCTTC